This T cell receptor (beta chain) was profiled in a study of Graves' ophthalmopathy and Graves' hyperthyroidism. Germline CDR1 is SQVTM and CDR2 is ANQGSEA. The CDR3 has 10 amino acids. Trimming pared 0 bases from V and 6 bases from J, leaving 0 bases between. RNA transcripts were the template, and TCR beta CDR3 regions were amplified from them. The authors performed first-round RT-PCR with HTBI primers and then a second-round multiplex PCR. TCRdb re-called the multiplex PCR reads through MiXCR, storing one row per CDR3 protein. This table holds some 750,000 distinct CDR3 sequences, approximately 40% found once.

The sequence derives from an adult man with Graves' ophthalmopathy. Specimen: peripheral blood. The rearrangement uses TRBV29-1 and TRBJ1-3; D is unresolved. The CDR3 loop reads CSVEENTIYF. The DNA of the CDR3 is TGCAGCGTTGAAGAAAACACCATATATTTT.